The 24 T cell receptor beta chains below were found in one sample sequenced in a study of cytomegalovirus exposure and HLA in healthy donors. Vbeta (60) and Jbeta (13) primers were used in the PCR. TCRdb keeps only in-frame clones here, not all; method: immunoSEQ multiplex PCR. Of about 160,000 clones listed, around 84% are singletons. Sequenced input: PBMCs. These receptors were taken from a man younger than 30 in good health and CMV-seronegative.

V gene TRBV28 combines with J gene TRBJ2-6; D is ambiguous. CDR3 size: 16 residues. Looked up from germline, CDR1 is MDHEN and CDR2 is SYDVKM. V lost 2 bases and J 0 bases, leaving 8 bases between the germline ends. The CDR3 loop is CASSLKQYSGANVLTF. Here the CDR3 DNA reads TGTGCCAGCAGTTTAAAACAGTACTCTGGGGCCAACGTCCTGACTTTC.

The chain carries TRBV2 and TRBJ2-7; D possibly corresponds to TRBD1 (5 bases). The CDR3 is made up of 11 amino acids. Germline V gives CDR1 SNHLY, CDR2 FYNNEI. The V end lost 2 bases, the J end lost 9 bases, and 8 bases lay between the germline ends. CDR3 DNA sequence: TGTGCCAGCAGTGAATCGCAGGGGCAGTACTTC. Its protein is CASSESQGQYF.

V gene TRBV2 combines with J gene TRBJ2-3; 7 bases are shared with TRBD1. The CDR3 has 13 residues. The germline V gene has CDR1 SNHLY and CDR2 FYNNEI. V shed 8 bases and J 6 bases; nucleotides not matched to a gene: 8. The CDR3 DNA reads as TGTGCCAGCGGGACAGTCAGGGGGGATACGCAGTATTTT. Protein product: CASGTVRGDTQYF.

The chain joins TRBV5-6 to TRBJ2-7; D is possibly TRBD1 (5 bases). Germline CDR1 reads SGHDT; CDR2 reads YYEEEE. The length of the CDR3 is 14 residues. V lost 0 bases to trimming and J lost 2 bases, with 9 bases between them. The CDR3 DNA reads as TGTGCCAGCAGCTTGGGCAGGGCTACCTACGAGCAGTACTTC. Protein product: CASSLGRATYEQYF.

In its sample, this clone was seen a few times. The chain employs TRBV28 and TRBJ1-2; no clear D gene. The CDR3 has 12 amino acids. Germline V gives CDR1 MDHEN, CDR2 SYDVKM. Trimming removed 10 bases from V and 2 bases from J, with 11 bases in between. The DNA for the CDR3 is TGTGCCACCACAACACCGAACTATGGCTACACCTTC. Translation: CATTTPNYGYTF.

The V call is TRBV5-1, the J call TRBJ2-1; tentative D call: TRBD1 (6 bases). The V end lost 3 bases, the J end lost 2 bases, and 12 bases lay between the germline ends. Germline CDR1 SGHRS, CDR2 YFSETQ. CDR3 size: 15 residues. The CDR3 sequence is CASSSQGNTYNEQFF. The DNA for the CDR3 is TGCGCCAGCAGCTCCCAGGGGAATACCTACAATGAGCAGTTCTTC.

The V and J genes are TRBV19 and TRBJ2-7, with D tentatively TRBD1 (6 bases). Trimming stripped 6 bases from V and 0 bases from J, with 12 bases between. CDR3 length equals 14 residues. Germline CDR1 LNHDA, CDR2 SQIVND (reference sequence). The CDR3 coding sequence is TGTGCCAGTAGCTGGGGGACAACCTCCTACGAGCAGTACTTC. Encoded protein: CASSWGTTSYEQYF.

In its sample, this clone was seen a few times. V usage is TRBV6-6 and J usage is TRBJ1-5, with 7 bases aligning to TRBD1. The length of the CDR3 is 15 residues. V shed 5 bases, J shed 5 bases, and the junction held 9 bases outside the gene matches. Germline V gene lookup returns CDR1 MNHNY and CDR2 SVGAGI (reference sequence). In DNA form, the CDR3 reads TGTGCCAGCAGTGGCCGGACAGGAACCGATCAGCCCCAGCATTTT. Its translation: CASSGRTGTDQPQHF.

This chain connects TRBV15 to TRBJ2-2, with 8 bases matching TRBD2. CDR1 and CDR2 (germline): LNHNV, YYDKDF (reference sequence). CDR3 size: 16 residues. The V gene end was trimmed by 0 bases and the J gene end by 5 bases; junction bases not matched to a gene: 5. The CDR3 region has the DNA TGTGCCACCAGCAGAGATCGGGGGGGGCGAACCGGGGAGCTGTTTTTT. This codes for CATSRDRGGRTGELFF.

This clone has only a few counts. The V call is TRBV9, the J call TRBJ2-3; weak D call: TRBD1 (7 bases). V was pared by 2 bases and J by 2 bases, with 12 bases between. Germline loops: CDR1 SGDLS, CDR2 YYNGEE. This CDR3 contains 15 residues. For the CDR3, the DNA is TGTGCCAGCAGCGTGACAGGGACTCCCACAGATACGCAGTATTTT. This translates into CASSVTGTPTDTQYF.

This chain connects TRBV27 to TRBJ2-1, with 7 bases identical to TRBD1. Germline lookup yields CDR1 MNHEY and CDR2 SMNVEV (reference sequence). The junction had 4 bases not matched to a gene; V was cut back by 2 bases and J by 3 bases. CDR3 length: 15 amino acids. DNA for the CDR3: TGTGCCAGCAGTTTAGGTTGGGACAGCTACAATGAGCAGTTCTTC. Protein: CASSLGWDSYNEQFF.

The gene calls are TRBV6-6 and TRBJ1-2, with 7 bases identical to TRBD1. The CDR3 has 15 amino acids. After removal of 0 bases from V and 2 bases from J, the junction contained 3 bases not matched to a gene. CDR1 is MNHNY, CDR2 SVGAGI, per germline (reference sequence). In nucleotides, the CDR3 is TGTGCCAGCAGTTACTCGACAGGGAAGAACTATGGCTACACCTTC. It yields the protein CASSYSTGKNYGYTF.

The CDR3 spells CASSRRLAGGREQYF. Here the CDR3 DNA reads TGTGCCAGCAGCCGAAGACTAGCGGGGGGCCGGGAGCAGTACTTC. The chain combines TRBV5-6 with TRBJ2-5, with 13 bases fitting TRBD2. This CDR3 region has 15 residues. V lost 4 bases, J lost 11 bases, and 11 bases stayed unmatched. The V gene's germline CDR1 is SGHDT and CDR2 YYEEEE.

This chain connects TRBV11-2 to TRBJ2-2; D possibly corresponds to TRBD2 (6 bases). Trimming stripped 1 base from V and 7 bases from J, with 16 bases between. Germline V gene data show CDR1 as SGHAT and CDR2 as FQNNGV. CDR3 size: 16 residues. This chain's CDR3 is CASSLGASVENGELFF. The DNA for the CDR3 is TGTGCCAGCAGCTTAGGGGCTAGCGTAGAGAACGGGGAGCTGTTTTTT.

As to this clone: Mismatch with germline at one junction end may stem from a read error. This sequence joins TRBV10-3 and TRBJ1-3; tentatively, D is TRBD1 (6 bases). Germline V gene sequence: CDR1 ENHRY, CDR2 SYGVKD. CDR3 size: 14 residues. CDR3 residues: CASSPRGAGNTIYF. The DNA of the CDR3 is TGTGCCAGCAGTCCCAGGGGCGCTGGAAACACCATATATTTT.

This chain connects TRBV11-2 to TRBJ2-2; 9 bases line up with TRBD1. The germline V gene encodes CDR1 SGHAT and CDR2 FQNNGV. V shed 3 bases, J shed 4 bases, and the junction held 6 bases outside the gene matches. The CDR3 contains 16 residues. The CDR3 sequence: CASSFTGTGLTGELFF. The CDR3 DNA reads TGTGCCAGCAGCTTTACCGGGACAGGGCTCACCGGGGAGCTGTTTTTT.

The chain carries TRBV5-1 and TRBJ2-5; 7 bases map to TRBD2. The CDR3 consists of 15 residues. The germline gives CDR1 SGHRS, CDR2 YFSETQ. The V and J ends lost 1 base and 2 bases, in that order; junction bases with no gene match: 5. The CDR3 here is CASSLTGTIQETQYF. CDR3 in DNA: TGCGCCAGCAGCTTGACCGGGACTATTCAAGAGACCCAGTACTTC.

The V gene is TRBV27, the J gene TRBJ1-6; TRBD1 aligns across 7 bases. Trimming at V came to 5 bases and at J to 10 bases, leaving 11 bases not matched to a gene. Germline values: CDR1 MNHEY, CDR2 SMNVEV (reference sequence). This CDR3 is 15 amino acids long. Here the CDR3 DNA reads TGTGCCAGCAGTCTAGGACAGGTTGGGTACTCACCCCTCCACTTT. Its translation is CASSLGQVGYSPLHF.

J is TRBJ2-1 and V is TRBV5-1; TRBD1 agrees at 8 bases. Germline CDR1 SGHRS, CDR2 YFSETQ. Losses at the gene ends were 5 bases for V and 5 bases for J; bases not matched to a gene: 6. The CDR3 is 14 residues long. The CDR3, as DNA: TGCGCCAGCAGTCCTCGGGACAGGCACAATGAGCAGTTCTTC. Translated, it gives CASSPRDRHNEQFF.

J is TRBJ2-5 and V is TRBV15, with 11 bases fitting TRBD2. CDR1 and CDR2 (germline): LNHNV, YYDKDF (reference sequence). The CDR3 is 16 amino acids. After removal of 8 bases from V and 5 bases from J, the junction contained 13 bases not matched to a gene. The DNA for the CDR3 is TGTGCCACCGGTGACGGGCTAGCGGGAGGTCCGGAGACCCAGTACTTC. It encodes CATGDGLAGGPETQYF.

V and J are TRBV19 and TRBJ2-7; D is perhaps TRBD1 (5 bases). CDR1 is LNHDA and CDR2 is SQIVND in the germline V gene (reference sequence). V was clipped by 4 bases and J by 3 bases, with 13 bases between them. The CDR3 runs 14 residues. CDR3 DNA sequence: TGTGCCAGTAGTACCCAGGCCAGGGTCTACGAGCAGTACTTC. Amino acids: CASSTQARVYEQYF.

The gene calls are TRBV10-3 and TRBJ2-3, with D hard to call. Germline V CDR1 and CDR2: ENHRY, SYGVKD. The CDR3 sequence is 14 residues long. V lost 6 bases, J lost 5 bases, and 15 bases lay in between. CDR3 loop: CAIRTRPSGDTQYF. The CDR3 DNA sequence: TGTGCCATCAGGACCCGACCATCAGGAGATACGCAGTATTTT.

This clone was recorded a few times. The V and J genes are TRBV19 and TRBJ2-1, with 10 bases that match TRBD2. Unmatched junction bases numbered 3, after V lost 6 bases and J lost 1 base. The CDR3 is 15 amino acids. The germline V gene encodes CDR1 LNHDA and CDR2 SQIVND (reference sequence). The CDR3 sequence: CASRLAGPSYNEQFF. In DNA form, the CDR3 reads TGTGCCAGTAGACTAGCGGGACCTTCCTACAATGAGCAGTTCTTC.

The chain uses TRBV5-1 and TRBJ2-7; a possible D gene is TRBD2 (5 bases). This CDR3 spans 15 amino acids. From germline, CDR1 is SGHRS and CDR2 YFSETQ. V was trimmed by 4 bases and J by 2 bases, leaving 16 bases between them. The CDR3 loop is CASSPNNGLAYEQYF. For the CDR3, the DNA is TGCGCCAGCAGCCCGAACAATGGACTCGCCTACGAGCAGTACTTC.